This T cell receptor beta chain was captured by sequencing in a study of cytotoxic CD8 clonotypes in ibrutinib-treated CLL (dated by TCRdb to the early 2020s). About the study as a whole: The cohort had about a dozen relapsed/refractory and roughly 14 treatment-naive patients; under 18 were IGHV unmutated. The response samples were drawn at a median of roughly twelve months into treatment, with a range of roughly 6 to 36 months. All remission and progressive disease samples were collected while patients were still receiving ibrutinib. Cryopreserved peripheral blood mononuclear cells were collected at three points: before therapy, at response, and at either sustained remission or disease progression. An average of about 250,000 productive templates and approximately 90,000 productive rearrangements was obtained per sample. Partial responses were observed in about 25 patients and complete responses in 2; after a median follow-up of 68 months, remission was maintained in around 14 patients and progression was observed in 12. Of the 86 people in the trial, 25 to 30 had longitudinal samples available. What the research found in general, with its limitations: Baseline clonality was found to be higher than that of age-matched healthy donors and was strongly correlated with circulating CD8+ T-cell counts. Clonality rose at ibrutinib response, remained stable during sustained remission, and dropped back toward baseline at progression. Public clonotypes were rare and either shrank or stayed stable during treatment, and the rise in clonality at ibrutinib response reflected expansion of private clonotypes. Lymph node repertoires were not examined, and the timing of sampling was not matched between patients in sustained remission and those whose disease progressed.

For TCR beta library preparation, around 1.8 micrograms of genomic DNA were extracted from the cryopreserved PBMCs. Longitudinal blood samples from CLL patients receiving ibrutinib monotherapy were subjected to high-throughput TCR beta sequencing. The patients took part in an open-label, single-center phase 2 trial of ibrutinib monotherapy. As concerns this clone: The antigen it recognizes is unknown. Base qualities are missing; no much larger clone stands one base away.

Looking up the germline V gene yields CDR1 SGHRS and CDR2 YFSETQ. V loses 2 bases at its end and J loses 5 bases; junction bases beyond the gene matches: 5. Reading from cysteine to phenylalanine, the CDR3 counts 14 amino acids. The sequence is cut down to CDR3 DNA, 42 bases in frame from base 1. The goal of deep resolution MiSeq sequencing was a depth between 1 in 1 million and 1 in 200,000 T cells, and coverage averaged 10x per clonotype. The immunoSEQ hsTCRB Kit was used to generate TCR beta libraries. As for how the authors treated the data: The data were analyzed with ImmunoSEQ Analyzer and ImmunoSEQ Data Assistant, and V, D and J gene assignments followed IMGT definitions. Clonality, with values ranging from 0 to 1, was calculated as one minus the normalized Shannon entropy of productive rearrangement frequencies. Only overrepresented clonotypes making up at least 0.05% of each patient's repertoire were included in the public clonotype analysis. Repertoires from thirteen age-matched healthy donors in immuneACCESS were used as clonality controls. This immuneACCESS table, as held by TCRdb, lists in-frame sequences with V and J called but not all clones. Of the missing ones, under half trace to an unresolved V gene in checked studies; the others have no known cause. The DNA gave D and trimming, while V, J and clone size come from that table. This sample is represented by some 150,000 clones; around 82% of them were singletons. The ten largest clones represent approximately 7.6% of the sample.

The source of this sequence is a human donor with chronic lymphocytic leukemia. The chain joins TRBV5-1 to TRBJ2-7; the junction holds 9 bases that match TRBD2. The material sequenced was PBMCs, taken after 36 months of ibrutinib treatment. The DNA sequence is TGCGCCAGCAGCTTTAGTAGCGGGGGCCACGAGCAGTACTTC. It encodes CASSFSSGGHEQYF.